Listed below are T cell receptor beta chains from one sample, sequenced in a study of T cell responses to AZD1222 COVID-19 vaccine. Repertoires were generated with immunoSEQ multiplex PCR, while TCRdb's copy carries only in-frame clones and drops some. The repertoire holds over 150,000 clones, with more than 70% as singletons. The sequenced sample was peripheral blood, obtained on day 0 of AZD1222 vaccination. The receptors stem from an adult in good health. CDR3s include the opening cysteine and the closing phenylalanine or tryptophan. D genes are given only for firm matches. Only some rows state a clone size, as once, few, many or a class for expanded clones.

d_call	clone_size	j_call	v_call	cdr3_aa	cdr3_nt
NA	NA	TRBJ1-1	TRBV27	CASSFWGKNTEAFF	TGTGCCAGCAGTTTTTGGGGAAAGAACACTGAAGCTTTCTTT
TRBD1	NA	TRBJ1-2	TRBV7-9	CASSRGTASNYGYTF	TGTGCCAGCAGCAGAGGGACAGCCTCTAACTATGGCTACACCTTC
NA	NA	TRBJ2-3	TRBV4-2	CASSRSEGEGTDTQYF	TGTGCCAGCAGCCGAAGCGAGGGGGAAGGCACAGATACGCAGTATTTT
NA	once	TRBJ1-2	TRBV9	CASSAPKF	TGTGCCAGCAGCGCCCCTAAGTTC
TRBD1	NA	TRBJ1-5	TRBV23-1	CASSQQGASNQPQHF	TGCGCCAGCAGTCAACAGGGGGCAAGCAATCAGCCCCAGCATTTT
NA	NA	TRBJ1-2	TRBV28	CASSTGFLHGYTF	TGTGCCAGCAGTACAGGGTTTTTGCATGGCTACACCTTC
TRBD2	few	TRBJ2-3	TRBV7-3	CASSFAGAGTDTQYF	TGTGCCAGCAGCTTTGCGGGAGCAGGAACAGATACGCAGTATTTT
NA	few	TRBJ2-3	TRBV5-4	CASSLDRTDTQYF	TGTGCCAGCAGCTTGGATAGGACAGATACGCAGTATTTT
NA	NA	TRBJ1-1	TRBV12-3/TRBV12-4	CASSLTGRAEAFF	TGTGCCAGCAGTTTAACAGGGAGAGCTGAAGCTTTCTTT
NA	NA	TRBJ1-1	TRBV28	CASRQPHQNTEAFF	TGTGCCAGCAGACAACCCCATCAGAACACTGAAGCTTTCTTT
NA	NA	TRBJ1-1	TRBV9	CASSAAGDEAFF	TGTGCCAGCAGCGCAGCGGGGGACGAAGCTTTCTTT
NA	NA	TRBJ1-5	TRBV28	CASSLMGGGQPQHF	TGTGCCAGCAGTTTAATGGGCGGGGGTCAGCCCCAGCATTTT
NA	NA	TRBJ1-2	TRBV20-1	CSASLAATNYGYTF	TGCAGTGCTAGTCTTGCGGCTACTAACTATGGCTACACCTTC
TRBD1	once	TRBJ1-1	TRBV5-6	CASSFRDRGSEAFF	TGTGCCAGCAGCTTCCGGGACAGGGGCTCTGAAGCTTTCTTT
TRBD1	NA	TRBJ1-5	TRBV30	CAWSVGQGANQPQHF	TGTGCCTGGAGTGTAGGTCAGGGGGCGAATCAGCCCCAGCATTTT
TRBD1	NA	TRBJ1-6	TRBV27	CASSHRGGINSPLHF	TGTGCCAGCAGCCACAGGGGGGGGATTAATTCACCCCTCCACTTT
TRBD1	NA	TRBJ2-5	TRBV4-2	CASSITGTGRETQYF	TGTGCCAGCAGCATCACCGGGACAGGGAGAGAGACCCAGTACTTC
NA	NA	TRBJ1-4	TRBV15	CATSRDRQGWEKLFF	TGTGCCACCAGCAGAGATAGGCAGGGGTGGGAAAAACTGTTTTTT
NA	once	TRBJ2-5	TRBV28	CASSPGPRVGTQYF	TGTGCCAGCAGCCCGGGTCCTCGGGTCGGGACCCAGTACTTC
NA	few	TRBJ2-2	TRBV2	CASRTGNTGELFF	TGTGCCAGCAGAACAGGGAACACCGGGGAGCTGTTTTTT
NA	NA	TRBJ1-6	TRBV5-6	CASRPNGRGTGSPLHF	TGTGCCAGCAGACCGAATGGTCGAGGGACCGGTTCACCCCTCCACTTT
NA	NA	TRBJ2-3	TRBV10-3	CAIRGGQNPDTQYF	TGTGCCATCAGGGGGGGTCAGAACCCAGATACGCAGTATTTT
NA	NA	TRBJ2-3	TRBV3-1/TRBV3-2	CASSRRAATDTQYF	TGTGCCAGCAGCCGGAGGGCAGCCACAGATACGCAGTATTTT
NA	few	TRBJ1-2	TRBV3-1/TRBV3-2	CASSQTPANYGYTF	TGTGCCAGCAGCCAAACTCCGGCTAACTATGGCTACACCTTC
NA	few	TRBJ1-1	TRBV6-5	CASIGMNTEAFF	TGTGCCAGCATAGGGATGAACACTGAAGCTTTCTTT
NA	NA	TRBJ2-2	TRBV7-2	CASSVLRVTGELFF	TGTGCCAGCAGCGTACTCAGGGTTACCGGGGAGCTGTTTTTT
NA	once	TRBJ1-3	TRBV11-2	CASSLEGALKRNTIYF	TGTGCCAGCAGCTTAGAGGGGGCGCTTAAAAGAAACACCATATATTTT